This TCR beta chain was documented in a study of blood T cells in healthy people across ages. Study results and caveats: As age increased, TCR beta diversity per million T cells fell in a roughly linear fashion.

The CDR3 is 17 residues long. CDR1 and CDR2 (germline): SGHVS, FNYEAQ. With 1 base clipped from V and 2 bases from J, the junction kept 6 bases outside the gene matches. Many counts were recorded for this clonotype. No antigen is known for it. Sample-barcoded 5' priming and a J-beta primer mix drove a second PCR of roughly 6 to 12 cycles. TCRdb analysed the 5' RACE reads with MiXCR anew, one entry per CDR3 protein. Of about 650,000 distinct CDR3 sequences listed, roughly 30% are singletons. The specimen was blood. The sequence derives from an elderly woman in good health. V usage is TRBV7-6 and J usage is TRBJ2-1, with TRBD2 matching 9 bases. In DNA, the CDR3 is TGTGCCAGCAGCTTAGTCAGCGGGGGGAGGACCTACAATGAGCAGTTCTTC. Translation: CASSLVSGGRTYNEQFF.